Shown below are 6 T cell receptor beta chains from a single sample sequenced in a study of T cells in women clearing cervical HPV infection. Profiled with immunoSEQ multiplex PCR; TCRdb holds only in-frame clones, not every one. The sample shows roughly 22,000 clones, and less than 15% sits with its ten largest clones. Material: blood buffy coat. These receptors were taken from a woman aged 18-69 years with a cervical HPV16 infection that either progressed to CIN3+ or cleared (not recorded which).

Regarding this clone: Read coverage stops 3 residues before the CDR3 terminus; the germline J gene supplies the remainder. The J gene is TRBJ1-1, the V gene TRBV11-2; possible D gene TRBD1, 6 bases. Germline V gene sequence: CDR1 SGHAT, CDR2 FQNNGV. The CDR3 spans 14 residues. V was shortened by 2 bases and J by 1 base, with 8 bases between the two germline ends. This CDR3 reads CASSLSRGNTEAFF. Incomplete CDR3 DNA: TGTGCCAGCAGCTTAAGCAGGGGGAACACTGAA. The full variable domain, its missing parts supplied by reference TRBV11-2 and TRBJ1-1, is EAGVAQSPRYKIIEKRQSVAFWCNPISGHATLYWYQQILGQGPKLLIQFQNNGVVDDSQLPKDRFSAERLKGVDSTLKIQPAKLEDSAVYLCASSLSRGNTEAFFGQGTRLTVV.

As regards this clone: With the read ending 3 residues before the CDR3 end, the germline J gene is used to fill in that end. V and J are TRBV7-9 and TRBJ2-3; unclear D gene. Deletions cut 5 bases from V and 1 base from J, with 13 bases between. The CDR3 covers 15 residues. Germline CDR1 SEHNR, CDR2 FQNEAQ (reference sequence). The CDR3: CASSRRASGTDTQYF. The CDR3 DNA, read in part, is TGTGCCAGCAGCCGTAGGGCTTCTGGCACAGATACG.

About this clone itself: Read coverage stops 3 residues before the CDR3 terminus; the germline J gene supplies the remainder. This sequence joins TRBV2 and TRBJ1-6, with D perhaps TRBD1 (5 bases). The V and J ends lost 7 bases and 9 bases respectively, with 13 bases between them. Germline V gene sequence: CDR1 SNHLY, CDR2 FYNNEI. This CDR3 spans 13 amino acids. CDR3 bases read: TGTGCCAGCAACGGGCAGGGACTTTCACCC. It codes for CASNGQGLSP. The full-length CDR3 reads as CASNGQGLSPLHF. Full variable domain (remainder filled in from reference TRBV2 and TRBJ1-6): EPEVTQTPSHQVTQMGQEVILRCVPISNHLYFYWYRQILGQKVEFLVSFYNNEISEKSEIFDDQFSVERPDGSNFTLKIRSTKLEDSAMYFCASNGQGLSPLHFGNGTRLTVT.

About this clone: The read terminates 3 residues before the CDR3 end, so the remaining end is supplied by the germline J gene. The chain is built from TRBV7-9 and TRBJ2-3, with TRBD1 matching over 9 bases. Germline V gives CDR1 SEHNR, CDR2 FQNEAQ (reference sequence). CDR3 size: 15 residues. The CDR3 spells CASSSAGTGRETQYF. The CDR3 DNA, read in part, is TGTGCCAGCAGCTCAGCCGGGACAGGGAGAGAGACG.

On this clone itself: The CDR3 is cut off 3 residues early in the read; its end comes from the germline J gene. This chain joins TRBV18 and TRBJ2-5, with D perhaps TRBD1 (5 bases). This CDR3 has 15 residues. V lost 3 bases, J lost 4 bases, and 15 bases lay in between. CDR1 is KGHSH and CDR2 is LQKENI in the germline V gene. This CDR3 is CASSPSRPGSETQYF. The sequenced CDR3 bases are TGTGCCAGCTCACCTTCCAGGCCAGGGTCAGAGACC.

To note about this clone: With the read ending 3 residues before the CDR3 end, the germline J gene is used to fill in that end. The chain uses TRBV5-4 and TRBJ2-3, with 12 bases aligning to TRBD1. Germline CDR1 reads SGHNT; CDR2 reads YYREEE (reference sequence). CDR3 length: 15 amino acids. The CDR3 bases that were read are TGTGCCAGCAGCCCGGGACAGGGGGCTCTGGAGACG. Protein sequence: CASSPGQGALET. The whole CDR3 protein is CASSPGQGALETQYF.